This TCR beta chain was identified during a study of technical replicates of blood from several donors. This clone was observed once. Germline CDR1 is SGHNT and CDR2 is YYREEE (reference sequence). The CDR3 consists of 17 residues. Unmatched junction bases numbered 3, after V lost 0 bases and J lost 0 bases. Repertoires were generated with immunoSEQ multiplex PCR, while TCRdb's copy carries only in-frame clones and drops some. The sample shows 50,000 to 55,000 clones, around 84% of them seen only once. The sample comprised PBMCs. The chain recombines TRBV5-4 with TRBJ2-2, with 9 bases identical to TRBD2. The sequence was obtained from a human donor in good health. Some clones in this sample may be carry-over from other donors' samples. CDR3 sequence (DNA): TGTGCCAGCAGCTTGGCTTCTAGCGGGACGAACACCGGGGAGCTGTTTTTT. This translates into CASSLASSGTNTGELFF.